The T cell receptor beta chain described here comes from a study of T cells after yellow fever vaccination. Per germline, CDR1 SGHTA and CDR2 FQGNSA. Trimming removed 3 bases from V and 7 bases from J, with 16 bases in between. The CDR3 totals 15 residues. In TCRdb, the 5' RACE reads were re-called with MiXCR into one record per CDR3 protein. The data contain 150,000 to 200,000 distinct CDR3 sequences, approximately 11% of them singletons. This sequence originates from a man younger than 30 who received the YFV17D yellow fever vaccine. The specimen was CD8+ T cells sorted from PBMCs, collected 15 days after the yellow fever booster vaccination. This chain joins TRBV7-2 and TRBJ2-1; D may be TRBD2 (5 bases). The CDR3 loop is CASSLDSGRRNEQFF. CDR3 bases: TGTGCCAGCAGCTTGGACTCGGGCAGGCGGAATGAGCAGTTCTTC.